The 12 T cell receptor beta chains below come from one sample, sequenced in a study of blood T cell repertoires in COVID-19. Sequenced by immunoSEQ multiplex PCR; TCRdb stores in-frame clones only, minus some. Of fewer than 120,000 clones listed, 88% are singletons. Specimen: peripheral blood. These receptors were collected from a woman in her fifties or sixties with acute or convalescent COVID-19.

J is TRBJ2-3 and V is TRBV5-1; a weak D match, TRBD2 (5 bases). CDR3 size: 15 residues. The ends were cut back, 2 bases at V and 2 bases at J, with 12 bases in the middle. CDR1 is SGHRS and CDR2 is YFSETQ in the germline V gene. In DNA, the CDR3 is TGCGCCAGCAGCTTCGGCGGGTCGACCACAGATACGCAGTATTTT. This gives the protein CASSFGGSTTDTQYF.

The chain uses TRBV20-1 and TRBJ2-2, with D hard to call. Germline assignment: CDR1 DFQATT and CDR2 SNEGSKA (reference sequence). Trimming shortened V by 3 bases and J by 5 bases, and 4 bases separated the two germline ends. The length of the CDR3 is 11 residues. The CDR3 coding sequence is TGCAGTGCTAGGAGGACCGGGGAGCTGTTTTTT. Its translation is CSARRTGELFF.

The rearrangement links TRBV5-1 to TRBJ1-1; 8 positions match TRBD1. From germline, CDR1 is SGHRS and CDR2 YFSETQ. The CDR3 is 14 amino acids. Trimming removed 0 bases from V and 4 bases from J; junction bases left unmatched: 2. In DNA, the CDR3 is TGCGCCAGCAGCTTGGGGACAGGGCCCACTGAAGCTTTCTTT. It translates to CASSLGTGPTEAFF.

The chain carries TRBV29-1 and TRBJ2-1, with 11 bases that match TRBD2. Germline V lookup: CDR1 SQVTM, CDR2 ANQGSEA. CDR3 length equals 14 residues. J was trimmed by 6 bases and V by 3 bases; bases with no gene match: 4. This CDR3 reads CSVEWLAGGNEQFF. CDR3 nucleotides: TGCAGCGTTGAGTGGCTAGCGGGAGGCAATGAGCAGTTCTTC.

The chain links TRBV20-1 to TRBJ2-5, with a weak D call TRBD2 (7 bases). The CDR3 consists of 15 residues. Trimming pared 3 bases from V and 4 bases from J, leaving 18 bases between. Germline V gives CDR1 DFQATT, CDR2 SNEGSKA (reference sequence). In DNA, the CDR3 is TGCAGTGCTAGTCCACCCCGCGGGGGCGCAGAGACCCAGTACTTC. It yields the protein CSASPPRGGAETQYF.

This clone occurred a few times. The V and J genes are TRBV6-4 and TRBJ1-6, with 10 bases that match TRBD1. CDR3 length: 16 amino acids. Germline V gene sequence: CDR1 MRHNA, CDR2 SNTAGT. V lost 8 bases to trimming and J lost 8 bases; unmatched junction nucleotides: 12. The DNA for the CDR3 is TGTGCCAGCCGACCAGACCCGACAGGGGGCTATTCACCCCTCCACTTT. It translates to CASRPDPTGGYSPLHF.

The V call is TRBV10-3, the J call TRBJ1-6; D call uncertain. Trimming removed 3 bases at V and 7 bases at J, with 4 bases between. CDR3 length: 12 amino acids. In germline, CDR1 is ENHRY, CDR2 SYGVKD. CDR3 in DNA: TGTGCCATCAGTGACCTGAATTCACCCCTCCACTTT. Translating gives CAISDLNSPLHF.

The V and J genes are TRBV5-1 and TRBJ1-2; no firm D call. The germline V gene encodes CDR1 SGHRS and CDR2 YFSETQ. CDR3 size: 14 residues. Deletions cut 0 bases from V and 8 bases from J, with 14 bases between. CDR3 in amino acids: CASSLDARGYGYTF. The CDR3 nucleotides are TGCGCCAGCAGCTTGGATGCCAGAGGATACGGCTACACCTTC.

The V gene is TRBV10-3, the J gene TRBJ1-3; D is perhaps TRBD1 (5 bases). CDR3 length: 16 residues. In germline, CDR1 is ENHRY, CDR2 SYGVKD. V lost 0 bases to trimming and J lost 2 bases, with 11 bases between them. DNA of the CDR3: TGTGCCATCAGTGAGTCAGGCAGGGCGGCTGGAAACACCATATATTTT. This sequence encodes CAISESGRAAGNTIYF.

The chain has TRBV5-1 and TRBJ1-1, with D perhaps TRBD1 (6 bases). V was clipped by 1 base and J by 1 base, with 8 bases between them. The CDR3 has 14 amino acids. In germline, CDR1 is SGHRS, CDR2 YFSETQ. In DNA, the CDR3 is TGCGCCAGCAGCTTGACAGGGCAGAACACTGAAGCTTTCTTT. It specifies CASSLTGQNTEAFF.

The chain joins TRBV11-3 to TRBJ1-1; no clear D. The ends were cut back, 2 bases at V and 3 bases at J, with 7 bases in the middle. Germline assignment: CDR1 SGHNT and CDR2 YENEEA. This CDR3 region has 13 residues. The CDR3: CASSLLADTEAFF. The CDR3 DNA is TGTGCCAGCAGCTTATTGGCTGACACTGAAGCTTTCTTT.

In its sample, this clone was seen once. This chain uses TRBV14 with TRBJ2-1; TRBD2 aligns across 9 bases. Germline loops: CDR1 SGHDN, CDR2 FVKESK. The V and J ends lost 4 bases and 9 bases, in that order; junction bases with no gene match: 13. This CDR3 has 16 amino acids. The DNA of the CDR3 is TGTGCCAGCAGCCCCCTACTTTGGGCGGGAGGGGGTGAGCAGTTCTTC. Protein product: CASSPLLWAGGGEQFF.